The rows below give T cell receptor beta chains drawn from one sample of a study of cytomegalovirus exposure and HLA in healthy donors. The assay was immunoSEQ multiplex PCR, and TCRdb's table has in-frame clones only and misses some. Of about 200,000 clones in the sample, 80% are singletons; the top ten hold approximately 0.99%. Input material: PBMCs. Every receptor here comes from a woman aged 40-49 years in good health and CMV-seronegative. The conserved cysteine and the conserved F or W are not part of the CDR3 here.

length,V,J,CDR3
13,TRBV30,TRBJ2-7,ASIDRGFGSYEQY
13,TRBV5-1,TRBJ2-3,ASSSGLPNTDTQY
12,TRBV7-7,TRBJ2-2,ASSLGANTGELF
13,TRBV13,TRBJ2-2,ASSLVDSFTGELF
14,TRBV6-8,TRBJ2-1,ASSLFGTGSDNEQF
13,TRBV5-4,TRBJ1-2,ASSKLEDRGHGYT
11,TRBV6-1,TRBJ1-1,ASTTTGNTEAF
10,TRBV9,TRBJ2-2,ASSANTGELF
12,TRBV7-7,TRBJ2-5,ASSLGGGWETQY
15,TRBV15,TRBJ1-5,ATSREVTVDSNQPQH
12,TRBV4-1,TRBJ2-7,ASSQPGTSYEQY
12,TRBV27,TRBJ1-5,ASSYSNSNQPQH
14,TRBV5-4,TRBJ2-3,ASSLVSTTSTDTQY
14,TRBV4-1,TRBJ2-5,ASSQQPSGSHETQY
16,TRBV7-2,TRBJ2-1,ASSLVFERGGSYNEQF
15,TRBV7-9,TRBJ1-2,ASTVTQGKGRVYGYT
10,TRBV29-1,TRBJ1-1,SARQQNTEAF
15,TRBV11-2,TRBJ1-1,ASSLVPPGGLNTEAF
11,TRBV7-2,TRBJ1-2,ASSLEIRANYT
11,TRBV5-6,NA,ASSLDVSYEQY
11,TRBV30,TRBJ1-1,AWSKHGNTEAF
13,TRBV5-1,TRBJ2-3,ASSLEHPSTDTQY
12,TRBV18,TRBJ1-1,ASSSTRGNTEAF
15,TRBV7-9,TRBJ2-6,ASSPRTGLTGANVLT
11,TRBV30,TRBJ1-5,AWKGANNQPQH
12,TRBV2,TRBJ1-1,ASTQRSGGTEAF
15,TRBV18,TRBJ2-3,ASSLGQDQTFTDTQY
12,TRBV27,TRBJ2-2,ASRWTANTGELF
11,TRBV7-3,TRBJ1-1,ASSLYMNTEAF
15,TRBV4-3,TRBJ2-1,ASSQDGGTSPHNEQF
11,TRBV7-2,TRBJ2-1,ASSSGRYNEQF
15,TRBV27,TRBJ1-4,ASSLGQGYNLNEKLF
11,TRBV19,TRBJ1-4,ATGDRSNEKLF
15,TRBV7-3,TRBJ2-1,ASSSALASAGGNEQF
12,TRBV9,TRBJ2-1,ASSVGTVYNEQF